The 31 T cell receptor beta chains in this list originate from one sample, sequenced in a study of T cells in localized non-small cell lung cancer. Here immunoSEQ multiplex PCR was the method, and the copy in TCRdb shows in-frame clones only, minus some. The repertoire has approximately 41,000 clones, roughly nine tenths of them found once; the top ten carry around 7%. The sample here was peripheral blood, taken before any cancer treatment. The receptors were sampled from a woman aged 18 to 55 with stage III lung adenocarcinoma.

This clone came up once. The gene calls are TRBV6-1 and TRBJ1-1; possible D gene TRBD1, 5 bases. This CDR3 is built from 13 residues. V was clipped by 0 bases and J by 5 bases, with 7 bases between them. The germline V gene encodes CDR1 MNHNS and CDR2 SASEGT. The CDR3 loop reads CASSEARGTEAFF. The CDR3 bases are TGTGCCAGCAGTGAAGCTCGGGGGACTGAAGCTTTCTTT.

The J gene is TRBJ2-5, the V gene TRBV6-1; D is perhaps TRBD1 (5 bases). CDR1 is MNHNS and CDR2 is SASEGT in the germline V gene. The CDR3 sequence is 14 residues long. Trimming shortened V by 2 bases and J by 5 bases, and 12 bases separated the two germline ends. The CDR3 here is CASSEKGMWETQYF. The CDR3 DNA reads TGTGCCAGCAGTGAAAAGGGGATGTGGGAGACCCAGTACTTC.

The rearrangement links TRBV16 to TRBJ1-2; D ambiguous. The CDR3 sequence is 15 residues long. The germline V gene has CDR1 KGHSY and CDR2 FQNENV. V was cut by 3 bases and J by 4 bases, with 15 bases left in between. The CDR3 spells CASSQDRPLLYGYTF. CDR3 nucleotide sequence: TGTGCCAGCAGCCAGGACCGGCCACTACTCTATGGCTACACCTTC.

The chain links TRBV5-1 to TRBJ2-3; the D is unclear. The V end was cut by 8 bases, the J end by 6 bases, with 16 bases between. This CDR3 region has 13 residues. The germline gives CDR1 SGHRS, CDR2 YFSETQ. CDR3 residues: CASTGLLGDTQYF. The CDR3 region has the DNA TGCGCCAGTACGGGCCTCCTAGGGGATACGCAGTATTTT.

J is TRBJ2-5 and V is TRBV11-1; 8 nucleotides align to TRBD2. This CDR3 is built from 16 residues. Trimming removed 7 bases from V and 1 base from J; junction bases left unmatched: 11. Germline V gene lookup returns CDR1 SGHAT and CDR2 FQDESV (reference sequence). CDR3 DNA sequence: TGTGCCAGCACCAACCCCGGGGGGGGGCCCCAAGAGACCCAGTACTTC. Its protein is CASTNPGGGPQETQYF.

The genes are TRBV6-5 and TRBJ2-7; 7 bases are a match to TRBD1. CDR1 and CDR2 (germline): MNHEY, SVGAGI. This CDR3 has 14 amino acids. Losses at the gene ends were 0 bases for V and 5 bases for J; bases not matched to a gene: 4. The CDR3 DNA sequence: TGTGCCAGCAGTTACTCCGACAGGGCCCACGAGCAGTACTTC. Translation: CASSYSDRAHEQYF.

This clone was counted only a few times. This rearrangement joins TRBV9 to TRBJ1-5; tentative D call: TRBD1 (6 bases). The V and J ends lost 0 bases and 4 bases respectively, with 11 bases between them. The CDR3 contains 15 residues. Germline CDR1 and CDR2: SGDLS and YYNGEE. CDR3 nucleotides: TGTGCCAGCAGCGTAGGATGGGGGGCGAATCAGCCCCAGCATTTT. It translates to CASSVGWGANQPQHF.

Turning to this clone: Germline is not matched at one junction end, which may reflect a read error. The chain couples TRBV7-9 to TRBJ2-4; D is undetermined. CDR1 is SEHNR and CDR2 is FQNEAQ in the germline V gene (reference sequence). The CDR3 runs 12 residues. CDR3 loop: CASSLAENIRYF. The CDR3 nucleotides read TGTGCCAGCAGCTTAGCGGAAAACATTCGGTACTTC. Combining the CDR3 with reference TRBV7-9 and TRBJ2-4 gives the whole variable domain DTGVSQNPRHKITKRGQNVTFRCDPISEHNRLYWYRQTLGQGPEFLTYFQNEAQLEKSRLLSDRFSAERPKGSFSTLEIQRTEQGDSAMYLCASSLAENIRYFGAGTRLSVL.

This clone was observed a few times. Here the CDR3 reads CASSPGTGTSGNTIYF. In DNA, the CDR3 is TGTGCCAGCTCACCGGGGACCGGTACCTCTGGAAACACCATATATTTT. The chain joins TRBV18 to TRBJ1-3, with D perhaps TRBD1 (5 bases). The CDR3 extends over 16 amino acids. Germline loops: CDR1 KGHSH, CDR2 LQKENI. Trimming shortened V by 3 bases and J by 0 bases, and 12 bases separated the two germline ends.

The CDR3 nucleotides are TGCGCCAGCAGCCAAGTTTCTAGCCTCCTCACAGATACGCAGTATTTT. Residues: CASSQVSSLLTDTQYF. V is TRBV4-1 and J is TRBJ2-3, with D tentatively TRBD2 (5 bases). CDR3 size: 16 residues. Trimming took off 1 base at V and 2 bases at J, with 13 bases between the two ends. CDR1 is MGHRA and CDR2 is YSYEKL in the germline V gene.

The CDR3 nucleotides read TGTGCCAGCTCACCTTCGGTCGGGGGGTCACCCCTCCACTTT. This gives the protein CASSPSVGGSPLHF. This rearrangement joins TRBV18 to TRBJ1-6; the D gene is possibly TRBD1 (5 bases). V was trimmed by 3 bases and J by 10 bases, leaving 13 bases between them. This CDR3 is built from 14 residues. From germline, CDR1 is KGHSH and CDR2 LQKENI.

The rearrangement joins TRBV15 to TRBJ2-7, with 9 bases that match TRBD1. V trimming: 4 bases; J trimming: 7 bases; junction bases outside the gene matches: 8. The CDR3 runs 14 residues. Germline values: CDR1 LNHNV, CDR2 YYDKDF (reference sequence). Here the CDR3 reads CATSTTGGHREQYF. CDR3 in DNA: TGTGCCACCAGCACGACAGGGGGGCATCGGGAGCAGTACTTC.

This clone has a handful of counts. The chain has TRBV5-1 and TRBJ2-5, with D possibly TRBD2 on 6 matching bases. Trimming shortened V by 1 base and J by 1 base, and 11 bases separated the two germline ends. The CDR3 has 15 residues. CDR1 is SGHRS and CDR2 is YFSETQ in the germline V gene. CDR3 DNA sequence: TGCGCCAGCAGCTTGCGGCCGGGGGTCCAAGAGACCCAGTACTTC. Residues: CASSLRPGVQETQYF.

This clone was picked up a small number of times. Other DNA sequences in this sample translate to the same CDR3. This chain links TRBV2 with TRBJ1-6; TRBD1 agrees at 7 bases. CDR1 and CDR2 (germline): SNHLY, FYNNEI. J gave up 7 bases and V 2 bases, and 2 bases lay outside the gene matches. CDR3 size: 14 residues. The CDR3 here is CASSERDSNSPLHF. CDR3 nucleotide sequence: TGTGCCAGCAGTGAAAGGGACAGCAATTCACCCCTCCACTTT.

The chain uses TRBV27 and TRBJ1-1; no reliable D call. CDR3 length: 14 residues. Germline assignment: CDR1 MNHEY and CDR2 SMNVEV (reference sequence). V was trimmed by 2 bases and J by 4 bases, leaving 11 bases between them. DNA of the CDR3: TGTGCCAGCAGTTTAGGGCCCTGGAGCACTGAAGCTTTCTTT. It encodes CASSLGPWSTEAFF.

The chain couples TRBV19 to TRBJ1-2, with TRBD1 identical over 7 bases. Per germline, CDR1 LNHDA and CDR2 SQIVND (reference sequence). The CDR3 has 14 residues. The V and J ends lost 4 bases and 4 bases, in that order; junction bases with no gene match: 6. The CDR3 sequence: CASSRPGGLYGYTF. The CDR3, as DNA: TGTGCCAGTAGTAGGCCAGGGGGGCTCTATGGCTACACCTTC. Variable domain in full (rest from reference TRBV19 and TRBJ1-2): DGGITQSPKYLFRKEGQNVTLSCEQNLNHDAMYWYRQDPGQGLRLIYYSQIVNDFQKGDIAEGYSVSREKKESFPLTVTSAQKNPTAFYLCASSRPGGLYGYTFGSGTRLTVV.

The V gene is TRBV19, the J gene TRBJ2-2; 9 positions match TRBD1. This CDR3 comprises 15 residues. The junction had 5 bases not matched to a gene; V was cut back by 3 bases and J by 6 bases. Germline V CDR1 and CDR2: LNHDA, SQIVND (reference sequence). The CDR3 nucleotides are TGTGCCAGTAGTATCCAACAGGGGGCGGCCGGGGAGCTGTTTTTT. It yields the protein CASSIQQGAAGELFF.

The genes are TRBV7-8 and TRBJ2-7; a weak D match, TRBD1 (5 bases). Trimming pared 2 bases from V and 6 bases from J, leaving 17 bases between. This CDR3 has 15 amino acids. CDR1 and CDR2 (germline): SGHVS, FQNEAQ. DNA of the CDR3: TGTGCCAGCAGCTTAATGCCGTCAAGGGGTATCGAGCAGTACTTC. Translating gives CASSLMPSRGIEQYF.

The chain links TRBV6-6 to TRBJ1-2; no definite D call. This CDR3 region has 13 residues. Germline lookup yields CDR1 MNHNY and CDR2 SVGAGI (reference sequence). V was cut by 2 bases and J by 3 bases, with 7 bases left in between. The CDR3 DNA reads TGTGCCAGCAGTTACAGGGCTTACTATGGCTACACCTTC. This gives the protein CASSYRAYYGYTF.

This chain links TRBV29-1 with TRBJ1-2; tentative D call: TRBD1 (5 bases). Germline CDR1 and CDR2: SQVTM and ANQGSEA. The CDR3 has 14 residues. The germline V and J ends were trimmed by 6 bases and 1 base, with 15 bases remaining between them. The CDR3 nucleotides are TGCAGCGTCTCTTCGCCCGGGGGTAACTATGGCTACACCTTC. It is translated as CSVSSPGGNYGYTF. The variable domain in full, completed from reference TRBV29-1 and TRBJ1-2, reads SAVISQKPSRDICQRGTSLTIQCQVDSQVTMMFWYRQQPGQSLTLIATANQGSEATYESGFVIDKFPISRPNLTFSTLTVSNMSPEDSSIYLCSVSSPGGNYGYTFGSGTRLTVV.

This clone has just one count. The chain carries TRBV29-1 and TRBJ1-4, with D possibly matching TRBD1 (5 bases). The germline gives CDR1 SQVTM, CDR2 ANQGSEA. The V gene lost 6 bases and the J gene lost 0 bases, with 11 bases spanning the gap. The CDR3 runs 14 residues. The CDR3 bases are TGCAGCGTCCAAACAGGTGCAACTAATGAAAAACTGTTTTTT. It is translated as CSVQTGATNEKLFF.

The genes are TRBV18 and TRBJ1-1, with D uncertain. Germline loops: CDR1 KGHSH, CDR2 LQKENI. CDR3 length: 15 amino acids. V was trimmed by 6 bases and J by 5 bases, leaving 19 bases between them. The CDR3 bases are TGTGCCAGCTCCGGGAGAGATTTTGACGGGACTGAAGCTTTCTTT. It is translated as CASSGRDFDGTEAFF.

V and J are TRBV7-9 and TRBJ2-2; 14 bases map to TRBD2. The ends lost 5 bases at V and 7 bases at J; junction bases unmatched: 15. Germline V gene lookup returns CDR1 SEHNR and CDR2 FQNEAQ (reference sequence). This CDR3 is 19 amino acids long. The CDR3 sequence is CASSSNKGTSGGQHGELFF. Here the CDR3 DNA reads TGTGCCAGCAGCAGTAACAAAGGGACTAGCGGGGGACAGCACGGGGAGCTGTTTTTT.

The rearrangement joins TRBV25-1 to TRBJ1-1, with no clear D. The CDR3 extends over 10 amino acids. V lost 4 bases and J 4 bases, leaving 1 base between the germline ends. CDR1 is MGHDK and CDR2 is SYGVNS in the germline V gene. CDR3 protein: CASSGTEAFF. The CDR3 DNA reads as TGTGCCAGCAGTGGCACTGAAGCTTTCTTT.

The chain couples TRBV7-2 to TRBJ2-2; D is perhaps TRBD1 (6 bases). The CDR3 spans 14 residues. The V and J ends lost 6 bases and 1 base respectively, with 9 bases between them. The germline V gene encodes CDR1 SGHTA and CDR2 FQGNSA. DNA for the CDR3: TGTGCCAGCAGACTAGGGGGGAACACCGGGGAGCTGTTTTTT. It translates to CASRLGGNTGELFF.

The chain employs TRBV5-1 and TRBJ1-1, with D unresolved. This CDR3 region has 15 residues. Trimming pared 4 bases from V and 4 bases from J, leaving 17 bases between. Looked up from germline, CDR1 is SGHRS and CDR2 is YFSETQ. CDR3 DNA: TGCGCCAGCAGCATGAAGAAAGGTGACCCCACTGAAGCTTTCTTT. Its protein product is CASSMKKGDPTEAFF.

The gene calls are TRBV19 and TRBJ1-5; D perhaps matches TRBD1 (6 bases). V was shortened by 7 bases and J by 6 bases, with 13 bases between the two germline ends. Germline V gene sequence: CDR1 LNHDA, CDR2 SQIVND (reference sequence). The CDR3 covers 13 residues. This chain's CDR3 is CASMSEGGQPQHF. The CDR3 DNA reads as TGTGCCAGTATGTCGGAGGGGGGTCAGCCCCAGCATTTT.

This clone was recorded once. The chain combines TRBV19 with TRBJ1-1; no clear D gene. The CDR3 runs to 14 residues. V lost 7 bases and J lost 0, with 12 bases in between. Germline CDR1 and CDR2: LNHDA and SQIVND (reference sequence). The DNA for the CDR3 is TGTGCCAGTAATATGGTCCCCTTGAACACTGAAGCTTTCTTT. This gives the protein CASNMVPLNTEAFF.

This chain links TRBV5-1 with TRBJ2-3, with D tentatively TRBD2 (7 bases). CDR3 length: 15 residues. V lost 3 bases and J lost 3, with 14 bases in between. Germline V gene sequence: CDR1 SGHRS, CDR2 YFSETQ. Written as DNA, the CDR3 is TGCGCCAGCAGCTCTGGGGGGGGCTGGACAGATACGCAGTATTTT. Its protein is CASSSGGGWTDTQYF.

This clone turned up a few times. The rearrangement uses TRBV15 and TRBJ2-2; D is unclear. The V end was cut by 0 bases, the J end by 7 bases, with 6 bases between. Germline loops: CDR1 LNHNV, CDR2 YYDKDF (reference sequence). The CDR3 sequence is 13 residues long. The CDR3 loop reads CATSRDLSGELFF. The DNA of the CDR3 is TGTGCCACCAGCAGAGATTTGAGCGGGGAGCTGTTTTTT.

V gene TRBV5-6 combines with J gene TRBJ1-4; D remains unclear. This CDR3 is 14 amino acids long. V was cut by 1 base and J by 4 bases, with 8 bases left in between. The V gene's germline CDR1 is SGHDT and CDR2 YYEEEE. CDR3 DNA sequence: TGTGCCAGCAGCTTGCGGGGAGGTAATGAAAAACTGTTTTTT. It encodes CASSLRGGNEKLFF.